The present TCR beta chain was sequenced within a study of shared clonotypes between healthy human individuals. The study ran the assay at deep level. Here immunoSEQ multiplex PCR was the method, and the copy in TCRdb shows in-frame clones only, minus some. The table has a few million clones, over 90% seen once. Study-wide points: Larger estimated richness was generally seen in naive subsets than in memory subsets. Non-shared clonotypes had lower generation probabilities than clonotypes shared by all four sorted-subset donors. It was observed that 5% to 6% of naive CD4 clonotypes were shared across several donors.

A word on this clone: As yet, its antigen is unknown. The sample contains more than one DNA sequence encoding this CDR3.

The sequence was obtained from a man between 18 and 35 years old in good health. Some clones in this sample may be carry-over from other donors' samples. What was sequenced was naive CD4+ T cells from PBMCs. The subset here: CD45RA+ positively selected.

The CDR3 reads CASSLEGTDTQYF. CDR3 bases: TGCGCCAGCAGCTTAGAGGGAACAGATACGCAGTATTTT. This chain joins TRBV5-1 and TRBJ2-3; D is possibly TRBD2 (5 bases). Trimming shortened V by 2 bases and J by 3 bases, and 7 bases separated the two germline ends. The CDR3 totals 13 residues. CDR1 SGHRS and CDR2 YFSETQ come from the germline V gene.